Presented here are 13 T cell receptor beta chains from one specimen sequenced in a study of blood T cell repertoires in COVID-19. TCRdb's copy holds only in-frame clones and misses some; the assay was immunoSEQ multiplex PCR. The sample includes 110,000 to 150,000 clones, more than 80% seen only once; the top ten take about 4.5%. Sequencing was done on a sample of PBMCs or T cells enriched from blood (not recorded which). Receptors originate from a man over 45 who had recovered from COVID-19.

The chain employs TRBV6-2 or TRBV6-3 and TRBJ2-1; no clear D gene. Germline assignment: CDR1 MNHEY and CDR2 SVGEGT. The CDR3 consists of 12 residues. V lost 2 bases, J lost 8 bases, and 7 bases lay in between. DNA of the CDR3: TGTGCCAGCAGTTACACTGTCGATGAGCAGTTCTTC. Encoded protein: CASSYTVDEQFF.

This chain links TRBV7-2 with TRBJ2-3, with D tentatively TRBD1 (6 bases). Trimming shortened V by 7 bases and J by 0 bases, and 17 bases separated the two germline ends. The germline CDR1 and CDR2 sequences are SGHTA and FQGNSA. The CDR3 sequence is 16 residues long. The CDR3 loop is CASTQNQGSSTDTQYF. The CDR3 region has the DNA TGTGCCAGCACTCAAAATCAGGGGTCTAGCACAGATACGCAGTATTTT.

This CDR3 reads CASSVSTAYNEQFF. The CDR3 DNA reads TGTGCCAGCAGCGTCTCGACTGCTTACAATGAGCAGTTCTTC. This chain connects TRBV9 to TRBJ2-1; D gene uncertain. V lost 2 bases to trimming and J lost 4 bases, with 10 bases between them. Germline CDR1 SGDLS, CDR2 YYNGEE. The CDR3 covers 14 residues. The full variable domain, with the rest looked up from reference TRBV9 and TRBJ2-1, is DSGVTQTPKHLITATGQRVTLRCSPRSGDLSVYWYQQSLDQGLQFLIQYYNGEERAKGNILERFSAQQFPDLHSELNLSSLELGDSALYFCASSVSTAYNEQFFGPGTRLTVL.

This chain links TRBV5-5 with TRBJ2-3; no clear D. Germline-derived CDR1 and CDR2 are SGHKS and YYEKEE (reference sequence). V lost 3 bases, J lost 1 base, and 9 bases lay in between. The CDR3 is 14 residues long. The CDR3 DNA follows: TGTGCCAGCAGCTACTACACCCGCACAGATACGCAGTATTTT. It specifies CASSYYTRTDTQYF.

The CDR3 region is CAWSVGGANNSPLHF. The DNA of the CDR3 is TGTGCCTGGAGTGTGGGGGGGGCCAATAATTCACCCCTCCACTTT. V gene TRBV30 combines with J gene TRBJ1-6, with D perhaps matching TRBD1 (6 bases). The CDR3 contains 15 residues. V lost 0 bases, J lost 5 bases, and 11 bases lay in between. Germline V lookup: CDR1 GTSNPN, CDR2 SVGIG (reference sequence).

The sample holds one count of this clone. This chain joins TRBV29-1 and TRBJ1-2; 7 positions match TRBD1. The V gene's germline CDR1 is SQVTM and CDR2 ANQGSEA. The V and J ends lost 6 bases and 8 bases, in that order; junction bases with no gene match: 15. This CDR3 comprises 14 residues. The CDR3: CSVDGTVRAEGYTF. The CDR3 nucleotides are TGCAGCGTCGACGGGACAGTTAGGGCGGAGGGCTACACCTTC.

CDR3 DNA sequence: TGTGCCAGCAGTCCTTACAGGGGAGAGAGTGAAAAACTGTTTTTT. Amino acid sequence: CASSPYRGESEKLFF. The rearrangement links TRBV2 to TRBJ1-4, with 7 bases that match TRBD1. V dropped 5 bases and J dropped 7; count of bases not matched to a gene: 10. CDR3 length equals 15 residues. Germline CDR1 SNHLY, CDR2 FYNNEI.

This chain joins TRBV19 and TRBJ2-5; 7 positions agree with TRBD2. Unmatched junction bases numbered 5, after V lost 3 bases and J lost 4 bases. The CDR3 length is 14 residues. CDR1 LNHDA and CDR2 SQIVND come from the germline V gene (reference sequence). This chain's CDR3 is CASSIGLAAETQYF. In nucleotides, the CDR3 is TGTGCCAGTAGTATTGGGCTAGCGGCAGAGACCCAGTACTTC.

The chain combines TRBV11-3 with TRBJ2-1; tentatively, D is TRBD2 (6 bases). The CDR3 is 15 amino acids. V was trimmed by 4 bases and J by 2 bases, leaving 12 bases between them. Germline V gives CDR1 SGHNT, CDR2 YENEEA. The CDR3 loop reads CASSWRSGPYNEQFF. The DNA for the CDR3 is TGTGCCAGCAGCTGGCGAAGCGGGCCCTACAATGAGCAGTTCTTC. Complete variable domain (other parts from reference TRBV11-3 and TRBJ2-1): EAGVVQSPRYKIIEKKQPVAFWCNPISGHNTLYWYLQNLGQGPELLIRYENEEAVDDSQLPKDRFSAERLKGVDSTLKIQPAELGDSAVYLCASSWRSGPYNEQFFGPGTRLTVL.

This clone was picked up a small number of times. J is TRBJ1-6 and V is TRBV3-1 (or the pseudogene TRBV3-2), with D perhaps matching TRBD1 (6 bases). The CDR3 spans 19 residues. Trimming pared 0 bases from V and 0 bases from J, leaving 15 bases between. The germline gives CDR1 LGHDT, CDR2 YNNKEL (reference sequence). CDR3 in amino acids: CASSQDPRTESSYNSPLHF. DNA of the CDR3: TGTGCCAGCAGCCAAGATCCCCGGACAGAGAGCTCCTATAATTCACCCCTCCACTTT.

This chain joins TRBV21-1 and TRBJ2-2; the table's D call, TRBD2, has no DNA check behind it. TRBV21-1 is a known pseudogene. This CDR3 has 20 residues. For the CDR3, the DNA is TGTGCCAGCAGCAAAAAGGACACTGACGGGAGGTGTTTAGACACCGGGGAGCTGTTTTTT. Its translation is CASSKKDTDGRCLDTGELFF.

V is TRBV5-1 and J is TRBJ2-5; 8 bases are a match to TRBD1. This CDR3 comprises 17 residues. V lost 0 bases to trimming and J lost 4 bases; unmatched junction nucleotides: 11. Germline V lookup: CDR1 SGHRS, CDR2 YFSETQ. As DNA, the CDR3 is TGCGCCAGCAGCTTGGTGGCAGGGGGCGGGTTTTTAGAGACCCAGTACTTC. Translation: CASSLVAGGGFLETQYF.

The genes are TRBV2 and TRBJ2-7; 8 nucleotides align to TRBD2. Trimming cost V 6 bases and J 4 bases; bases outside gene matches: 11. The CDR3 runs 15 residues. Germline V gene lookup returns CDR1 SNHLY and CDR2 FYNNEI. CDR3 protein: CASRGPGLDFYEQYF. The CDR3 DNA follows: TGTGCCAGCAGGGGCCCGGGACTAGATTTTTACGAGCAGTACTTC.